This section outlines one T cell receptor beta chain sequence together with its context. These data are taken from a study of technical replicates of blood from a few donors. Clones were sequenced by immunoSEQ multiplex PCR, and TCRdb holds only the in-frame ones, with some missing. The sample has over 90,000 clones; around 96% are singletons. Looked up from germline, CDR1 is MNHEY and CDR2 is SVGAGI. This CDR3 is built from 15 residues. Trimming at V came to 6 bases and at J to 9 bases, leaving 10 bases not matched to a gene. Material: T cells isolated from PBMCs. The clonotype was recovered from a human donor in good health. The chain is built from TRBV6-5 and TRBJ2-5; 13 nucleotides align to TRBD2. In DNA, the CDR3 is TGTGCCAGCAGCCGAACGGGACTAGCGGGGAACTCCCAGTACTTC. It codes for CASSRTGLAGNSQYF.